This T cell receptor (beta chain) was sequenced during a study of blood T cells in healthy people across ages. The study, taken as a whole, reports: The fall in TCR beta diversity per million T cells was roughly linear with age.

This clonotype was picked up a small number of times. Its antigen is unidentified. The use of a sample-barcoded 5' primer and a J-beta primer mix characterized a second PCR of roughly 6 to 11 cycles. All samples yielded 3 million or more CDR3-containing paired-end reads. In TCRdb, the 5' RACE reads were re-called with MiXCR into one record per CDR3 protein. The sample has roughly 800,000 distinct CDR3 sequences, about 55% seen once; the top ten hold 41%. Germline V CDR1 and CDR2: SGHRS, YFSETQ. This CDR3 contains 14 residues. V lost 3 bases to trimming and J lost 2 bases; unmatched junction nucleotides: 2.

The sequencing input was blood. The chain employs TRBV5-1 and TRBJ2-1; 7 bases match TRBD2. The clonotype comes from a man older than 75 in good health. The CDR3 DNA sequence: TGCGCCAGCAGCTCGAGCGGGACCTACAATGAGCAGTTCTTC. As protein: CASSSSGTYNEQFF.